The rows below give T cell receptor beta chains drawn from one sample of a study of neoadjuvant anti-PD-1 for oral cavity cancer. Clones were read by immunoSEQ multiplex PCR, and TCRdb kept only the in-frame ones, dropping some. The table includes around 31,000 clones, about 87% detected once. The sample was PBMCs, taken before nivolumab (anti-PD-1) treatment. These receptors were obtained from a person aged 35 to 85 with oral cavity squamous cell carcinoma. Both conserved end residues are part of each CDR3. A D gene is named only where the DNA matches it firmly. The size entry is marked missing in some rows and otherwise reads once, few, many or a size class.

abundance	len	v_gene	d_gene	j_gene	CDR3nt	CDR3aa
NA	15	TRBV5-1	TRBD2	TRBJ2-1	TGCGCCAGCAGCTACACAAACCGGGGGGGTAATGAGCAGTTCTTC	CASSYTNRGGNEQFF
NA	17	TRBV7-9	TRBD1	TRBJ2-6	TGTGCCAGCGGGCCCGGACAGGGAATATCGGGGGCCAACGTCCTGACTTTC	CASGPGQGISGANVLTF
few	12	TRBV15	NA	TRBJ1-2	TGTGCCACCAGCAGAGATAATTGGGGCTACACCTTC	CATSRDNWGYTF
few	14	TRBV2	NA	TRBJ1-2	TGTGCCAGCAGTGGCAGACGCTCTAACTATGGCTACACCTTC	CASSGRRSNYGYTF
NA	15	TRBV7-2	NA	TRBJ2-5	TGTGCCAGCAGCCGCAGGGGGGGCGGTGGAGAGACCCAGTACTTC	CASSRRGGGGETQYF
NA	14	TRBV28	TRBD1	TRBJ2-7	TGTGCCAGCAGTTTTTTTGGACAGGGGTACGAGCAGTACTTC	CASSFFGQGYEQYF
NA	14	TRBV13	NA	TRBJ2-5	TGTGCCAGCAGCTTAAAGGGGAAATGGGAGACCCAGTACTTC	CASSLKGKWETQYF
NA	14	TRBV28	TRBD1	TRBJ1-1	TGTGCCAGCAGTATCCGGGACAGGGACACTGAAGCTTTCTTT	CASSIRDRDTEAFF
NA	14	TRBV28	TRBD1	TRBJ1-2	TGTGCCAGCAGCTTAGACAGGGGGCGCGAGGGCTACACCTTC	CASSLDRGREGYTF
few	13	TRBV6-6	NA	TRBJ1-1	TGTGCCAGTGTAACAGAGTTAAACACTGAAGCTTTCTTT	CASVTELNTEAFF
few	16	TRBV5-1	TRBD1	TRBJ2-3	TGCGCCAGCAGCTTGGATGGCAGGGGGCTCCCAGATACGCAGTATTTT	CASSLDGRGLPDTQYF
NA	14	TRBV5-5	NA	TRBJ1-1	TGTGCCAGCAGCTTGGCCCCAGGGAACACTGAAGCTTTCTTT	CASSLAPGNTEAFF
NA	13	TRBV2	NA	TRBJ1-5	TGTGCCAGCAGTCGGGGCAGCGATCAGCCCCAGCATTTT	CASSRGSDQPQHF
NA	13	TRBV9	NA	TRBJ1-1	TGTGCCAGCAGCGTCTCAGTGAACACTGAAGCTTTCTTT	CASSVSVNTEAFF
NA	15	TRBV7-9	NA	TRBJ2-1	TGTGCCAGCAGCTTAGTTGGCAGGGCTAGCAATGAGCAGTTCTTC	CASSLVGRASNEQFF
NA	14	TRBV11-2	TRBD1	TRBJ1-5	TGTGCCAGCAGCCTAGGGACAGGGGGACAGCCCCAGCATTTT	CASSLGTGGQPQHF
NA	16	TRBV11-3	TRBD2	TRBJ2-1	TGTGCCAGCAGCTTAGAAGGGACTAGCGCCTACAATGAGCAGTTCTTC	CASSLEGTSAYNEQFF
NA	14	TRBV2	TRBD1	TRBJ2-5	TGTGCCAGCAGCATACGGACAGGCCAAGAGACCCAGTACTTC	CASSIRTGQETQYF
NA	12	TRBV7-9	NA	TRBJ1-1	TGTGCCAGCAGCTCGTACAATTCTGAAGCTTTCTTT	CASSSYNSEAFF
NA	13	TRBV4-3	NA	TRBJ1-1	TGCGCCAGCAGCCATAGGGTGGCCACTGAAGCTTTCTTT	CASSHRVATEAFF
NA	14	TRBV11-2	NA	TRBJ1-1	TGTGCCAGCAGCTTAGTCCCGGGAGCCACTGAAGCTTTCTTT	CASSLVPGATEAFF
NA	12	TRBV6-5	NA	TRBJ1-4	TGTGCCAGCAGTTACTCGGGTGAAAAACTGTTTTTT	CASSYSGEKLFF
NA	11	TRBV29-1	NA	TRBJ1-2	TGCAGCGTTGTTGTAGAGGATGGCTACACCTTC	CSVVVEDGYTF
NA	14	TRBV4-3	NA	TRBJ1-1	TGCGCCAGCAGCCAAGTTGTCAGGGAAGTAGGGGCTTTCTTT	CASSQVVREVGAFF
few	15	TRBV4-2	TRBD1	TRBJ2-2	TGTGCCAGCAGCCCGAGGACAGGGAACACCGGGGAGCTGTTTTTT	CASSPRTGNTGELFF
NA	16	TRBV11-2	TRBD2	TRBJ2-1	TGTGCCAGCAGCTCTCGGACTAGCGGGGGATACAATGAGCAGTTCTTC	CASSSRTSGGYNEQFF
NA	12	TRBV2	TRBD2	TRBJ2-7	TGTGCCAGCAGCGCCGGGGGGGACGAGCAGTACTTC	CASSAGGDEQYF
NA	15	TRBV2	TRBD1	TRBJ2-1	TGTGCCAGCAGGGACCCGGGACAGGGCTACAATGAGCAGTTCTTC	CASRDPGQGYNEQFF
NA	17	TRBV10-3	TRBD2	TRBJ2-2	TGTGCCATCAGTGAGTCTGTAGCGGGGCTAAACACCGGGGAGCTGTTTTTT	CAISESVAGLNTGELFF
NA	15	TRBV27	TRBD1	TRBJ1-6	TGTGCCAGCAGAAATTCCGGGACAGAGAATTCACCCCTCCACTTT	CASRNSGTENSPLHF
NA	16	TRBV5-1	NA	TRBJ1-3	TGCGCCAGCAGCTCAGGGGCACAGGGTACTGGAAACACCATATATTTT	CASSSGAQGTGNTIYF
NA	16	TRBV27	NA	TRBJ2-2	TGTGCCAGCAGGGGGGGGGCGAGGGCGAACACCGGGGAGCTGTTTTTT	CASRGGARANTGELFF
NA	12	TRBV19	NA	TRBJ2-3	TGTGCCAGTAGTTTCGGACCCGGACTCCAGTATTTT	CASSFGPGLQYF
NA	16	TRBV25-1	NA	TRBJ1-3	TGTGCCAGCAGTGATTCTAGCAGGGGATCTGGAAACACCATATATTTT	CASSDSSRGSGNTIYF
NA	14	TRBV19	TRBD1	TRBJ2-2	TGTGCCACCATTCAGGGGGCGAACACCGGGGAGCTGTTTTTT	CATIQGANTGELFF
NA	16	TRBV28	NA	TRBJ1-5	TGTGCCAGCAGTTTACCCCACAGGGTTTGGAATCAGCCCCAGCATTTT	CASSLPHRVWNQPQHF
NA	15	TRBV10-1	TRBD1	TRBJ2-1	TGCGCCAGCAGTGCCCGACAGGGGGCTAGGAATGAGCAGTTCTTC	CASSARQGARNEQFF
NA	15	TRBV6-1	NA	TRBJ1-5	TGTGCCAGCACCCTGGGGGGGGGAGATCATCAGCCCCAGCATTTT	CASTLGGGDHQPQHF
NA	16	TRBV5-5	TRBD1	TRBJ2-2	TGTGCCAGCAGCTTCCCTGGACAGGGCGTAACCGGGGAGCTGTTTTTT	CASSFPGQGVTGELFF
NA	15	TRBV7-9	NA	TRBJ1-3	TGTGCCAGCAGATCCAATTGGGGGCAAGGAAACACCATATATTTT	CASRSNWGQGNTIYF
NA	14	TRBV18	NA	TRBJ2-5	TGTGCCAGCTCACACAGACAGAATCAAGAGACCCAGTACTTC	CASSHRQNQETQYF
NA	13	TRBV9	NA	TRBJ2-1	TGTGCCAGCAGCGTAGGTGACATCAATGAGCAGTTCTTC	CASSVGDINEQFF
NA	18	TRBV7-9	TRBD1	TRBJ2-7	TGTGCCAGCAGCTCCAGTAGGGGACAGGGTATTTTCTCCTACGAGCAGTACTTC	CASSSSRGQGIFSYEQYF
NA	14	TRBV10-1	TRBD2	TRBJ2-3	TGCGCCAGCAGGCCTAGCGGGAACACAGATACGCAGTATTTT	CASRPSGNTDTQYF
NA	15	TRBV10-3	TRBD2	TRBJ2-3	TGTGCCACCAGGGGGACTAGCGGGGTCCCGGGTACGCAGTATTTT	CATRGTSGVPGTQYF
NA	13	TRBV6-6	NA	TRBJ2-1	TGTGCCAGTACTCCGCAGGGGGGGAATGAGCAGTTCTTC	CASTPQGGNEQFF
NA	14	TRBV6-5	TRBD1	TRBJ1-1	TGTGCCAGCAGTACACAGGGGGTGGGAACTGAAGCTTTCTTT	CASSTQGVGTEAFF